These 9 T cell receptor beta chains were sequenced from one sample in a study of shared clonotypes between healthy human individuals. Assay: immunoSEQ multiplex PCR; the TCRdb copy retains only in-frame clones and omits some. Among approximately 1.5 million clones listed, roughly 98.5% were seen once. Sequencing was carried out using naive CD4+ T cells sorted from blood. Subset defined: CD45RA+ positively selected. Receptors originate from a man younger than 40 in good health.

The chain links TRBV9 to TRBJ1-2; D unresolved. From germline, CDR1 is SGDLS and CDR2 YYNGEE. V shed 4 bases and J shed 8 bases, with 15 bases lying between them. The CDR3 sequence is 13 residues long. CDR3 in amino acids: CASSQDGAGGYTF. The CDR3 DNA follows: TGTGCCAGCAGCCAGGACGGCGCGGGGGGCTACACCTTC.

CDR3 sequence (DNA): TGTGCCGGGGGTCAGGGGGTAGCGGGAGGTGAAGCCGGGGAGCTGTTTTTT. Its protein is CAGGQGVAGGEAGELFF. The genes are TRBV5-4 and TRBJ2-2, with 10 positions matching TRBD2. The CDR3 length is 17 residues. CDR1 SGHNT and CDR2 YYREEE come from the germline V gene (reference sequence). The V and J ends lost 10 bases and 6 bases, in that order; junction bases with no gene match: 18.

The gene calls are TRBV19 and TRBJ2-2; TRBD2 might be the D (6 bases). Germline V gene data show CDR1 as LNHDA and CDR2 as SQIVND (reference sequence). The CDR3 is made up of 13 amino acids. With 3 bases removed from V and 6 bases from J, the gap between germline ends came to 8 bases. The CDR3 coding sequence is TGTGCCAGTAGTATCCGGGGGTCCGGGGAGCTGTTTTTT. Translation: CASSIRGSGELFF.

The chain is built from TRBV27 and TRBJ2-7; 10 nucleotides match TRBD2. Germline trimming cut 2 bases from V and 5 bases from J; bases unmatched to any gene: 6. This CDR3 contains 15 residues. CDR1 is MNHEY and CDR2 is SMNVEV in the germline V gene (reference sequence). The CDR3 DNA follows: TGTGCCAGCAGTTTAGGGCTAGCGGGAGTAAACGAGCAGTACTTC. Its translation is CASSLGLAGVNEQYF.

The V call is TRBV10-3, the J call TRBJ2-7; 11 bases map to TRBD2. The ends lost 0 bases at V and 2 bases at J; junction bases unmatched: 6. Germline CDR1 and CDR2: ENHRY and SYGVKD. The CDR3 is 17 residues long. CDR3: CAISESLLAGEAYEQYF. CDR3 sequence (DNA): TGTGCCATCAGTGAGTCCCTACTAGCGGGAGAAGCCTACGAGCAGTACTTC.

This chain uses TRBV5-1 with TRBJ2-1; no clear D gene. Germline-derived CDR1 and CDR2 are SGHRS and YFSETQ. V dropped 6 bases and J dropped 10 bases, with 17 bases sitting between them. The CDR3 has 13 residues. CDR3 residues: CASNYSPSEEQFF. The CDR3 DNA reads TGCGCCAGCAATTACTCCCCAAGCGAAGAGCAGTTCTTC.

The V gene is TRBV10-3, the J gene TRBJ2-5; 9 bases agree with TRBD2. The CDR3 is 13 amino acids. With V trimmed by 10 bases and J by 2 bases, 5 bases remained unmatched. The germline V gene encodes CDR1 ENHRY and CDR2 SYGVKD. In DNA form, the CDR3 reads TGTGCCACTACAGCGGGAGGTCAAGAGACCCAGTACTTC. This gives the protein CATTAGGQETQYF.

The chain employs TRBV11-1 and TRBJ2-1, with 11 bases matching TRBD1. The CDR3 is made up of 15 amino acids. Germline V gene data show CDR1 as SGHAT and CDR2 as FQDESV (reference sequence). Germline trimming cut 5 bases from V and 4 bases from J; bases unmatched to any gene: 4. Written as DNA, the CDR3 is TGTGCCAGCAGCCAGGGACAGGGGGGGTACAATGAGCAGTTCTTC. Protein product: CASSQGQGGYNEQFF.

This chain links TRBV6-4 with TRBJ2-6; the match to TRBD1 covers 7 bases. This CDR3 has 15 amino acids. The germline V gene encodes CDR1 MRHNA and CDR2 SNTAGT. Losses at the gene ends were 4 bases for V and 4 bases for J; bases not matched to a gene: 4. The CDR3 spells CASSATGAGANVLTF. In DNA form, the CDR3 reads TGTGCCAGCAGTGCCACAGGGGCCGGGGCCAACGTCCTGACTTTC.